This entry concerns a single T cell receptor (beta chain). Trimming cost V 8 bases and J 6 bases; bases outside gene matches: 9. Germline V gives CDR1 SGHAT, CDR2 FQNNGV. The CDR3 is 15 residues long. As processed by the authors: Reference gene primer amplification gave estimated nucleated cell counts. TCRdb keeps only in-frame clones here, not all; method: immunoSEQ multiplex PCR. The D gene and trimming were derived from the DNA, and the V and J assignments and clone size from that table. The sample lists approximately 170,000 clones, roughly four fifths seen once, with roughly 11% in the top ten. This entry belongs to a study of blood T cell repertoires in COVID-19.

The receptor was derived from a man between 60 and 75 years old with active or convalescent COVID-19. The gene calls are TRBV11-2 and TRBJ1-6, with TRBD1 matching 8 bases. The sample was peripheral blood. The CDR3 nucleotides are TGTGCCAGCGAAACACAGGGGGGCCGTAATTCACCCCTCCACTTT. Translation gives CASETQGGRNSPLHF.